These T cell receptor beta chains were read from a single sample in a study of immune cell composition in non-small cell lung cancer. Only in-frame clones appear in the TCRdb table, and some are missing; sequencing was by immunoSEQ multiplex PCR. The sample shows more than 900 clones, roughly 75% of them seen only once. The source material was lung tumor tissue. These TCRs come from a human donor with non-small cell lung cancer. The CDR3 runs from the conserved cysteine through the conserved F or W. D genes are given only for firm matches. Part of the rows lack a size; the others show once, few, many or a class for expanded clones.

V gene: TRBV5-4; D gene: -; clone size: large; J gene: TRBJ1-2; CDR3 DNA: TGTGCCAGCAGCGGTGCAGGGTACTATGGCTACACCTTC; CDR3 protein: CASSGAGYYGYTF
V gene: TRBV6-9; D gene: -; clone size: -; J gene: TRBJ1-1; CDR3 DNA: TGTGCCAGCAGTCGGCGGACAACCGATGAAGCTTTCTTT; CDR3 protein: CASSRRTTDEAFF
V gene: TRBV7-8; D gene: -; clone size: -; J gene: TRBJ1-1; CDR3 DNA: TGTGCCAGCAGCTTAGATCCGGGGTGGGTGAACACTGAAGCTTTCTTT; CDR3 protein: CASSLDPGWVNTEAFF
V gene: TRBV10-3; D gene: TRBD2; clone size: -; J gene: TRBJ2-1; CDR3 DNA: TGTGCCATCAGCTTAGCGGGAGTCAACAATGAGCAGTTCTTC; CDR3 protein: CAISLAGVNNEQFF
V gene: TRBV30; D gene: TRBD1; clone size: -; J gene: TRBJ1-3; CDR3 DNA: TGTGCCTGGAGACGTCGCCGGGACAGCATTTCTGGAAACACCATATATTTT; CDR3 protein: CAWRRRRDSISGNTIYF
V gene: TRBV5-1; D gene: -; clone size: -; J gene: TRBJ2-1; CDR3 DNA: TGCGCCAGCAGAGACGGGACTGGCGCCTACAATGAGCAGTTCTTC; CDR3 protein: CASRDGTGAYNEQFF
V gene: TRBV7-3; D gene: TRBD2; clone size: -; J gene: TRBJ2-5; CDR3 DNA: TGTGCCAGCAGCCTTGGACTAGCGGGAGGGCCTGGTGAGACCCAGTACTTC; CDR3 protein: CASSLGLAGGPGETQYF
V gene: TRBV14; D gene: -; clone size: once; J gene: TRBJ2-5; CDR3 DNA: TGTGCCAGCAGCCTGGGCCAGCTAGAGACCCAGTACTTC; CDR3 protein: CASSLGQLETQYF
V gene: TRBV4-2; D gene: -; clone size: once; J gene: TRBJ2-1; CDR3 DNA: TGTGCCAGCAGCCCCCGAGGACTGGCCAATGAGCAGTTCTTC; CDR3 protein: CASSPRGLANEQFF
V gene: TRBV19; D gene: TRBD1; clone size: -; J gene: TRBJ1-5; CDR3 DNA: TGTGCCAGTAGATCCACCGGGACAGGGGTCTATCAGCCCCAGCATTTT; CDR3 protein: CASRSTGTGVYQPQHF
V gene: TRBV6-1; D gene: -; clone size: -; J gene: TRBJ2-1; CDR3 DNA: TGTGCCAGCAGTGGTCAGGGCTCCTACAATGAGCAGTTCTTC; CDR3 protein: CASSGQGSYNEQFF
V gene: TRBV7-9; D gene: TRBD1; clone size: -; J gene: TRBJ2-1; CDR3 DNA: TGTGCCAGCACCCATTCAAAGGGGACAGGGTTCAATGAGCAGTTCTTC; CDR3 protein: CASTHSKGTGFNEQFF
V gene: TRBV23-1; D gene: TRBD1; clone size: -; J gene: TRBJ2-2; CDR3 DNA: TGCACCAGCAGTCAGCCGAAGACAGGGCCGAACACCGGGGAGCTGTTTTTT; CDR3 protein: CTSSQPKTGPNTGELFF
V gene: TRBV14; D gene: -; clone size: -; J gene: TRBJ2-7; CDR3 DNA: TGTGCCAGCAGCCAACAGGGGCGGGCCGAGCAGTACTTC; CDR3 protein: CASSQQGRAEQYF
V gene: TRBV19; D gene: -; clone size: few; J gene: TRBJ1-3; CDR3 DNA: TGTGCCCACCATGGCGCGGGCCCTCCAGGATACACCATATATTTT; CDR3 protein: CAHHGAGPPGYTIYF
V gene: TRBV7-2; D gene: TRBD2; clone size: few; J gene: TRBJ2-7; CDR3 DNA: TGTGCCAGCAGCTTAGAGGACGGGAGGCCCCACTTC; CDR3 protein: CASSLEDGRPHF
V gene: TRBV19; D gene: -; clone size: -; J gene: TRBJ1-2; CDR3 DNA: TGTGCCAGTAGTATTCTACTTTACTATGGCTACACCTTC; CDR3 protein: CASSILLYYGYTF
V gene: TRBV5-1; D gene: TRBD1; clone size: -; J gene: TRBJ1-4; CDR3 DNA: TGCGCCAGCAGCTTTTTTGCCCTCGGGACAGGGAGCACTAATGAAAAACTGTTTTTT; CDR3 protein: CASSFFALGTGSTNEKLFF
V gene: TRBV4-3; D gene: TRBD1; clone size: -; J gene: TRBJ1-2; CDR3 DNA: TGCGCCAGCAGCCCCCGCGCAGGGGGATACTATGGCTACACCTTC; CDR3 protein: CASSPRAGGYYGYTF
V gene: TRBV29-1; D gene: -; clone size: once; J gene: TRBJ2-1; CDR3 DNA: TGCAGCGTTGAAGGGCCTGAGGAGGGGTACAATGAGCAGTTCTTC; CDR3 protein: CSVEGPEEGYNEQFF
V gene: TRBV2; D gene: -; clone size: -; J gene: TRBJ2-1; CDR3 DNA: TGTGCCAGCAGTGAACACGGCTACAATGAGCAGTTCTTC; CDR3 protein: CASSEHGYNEQFF
V gene: TRBV19; D gene: -; clone size: few; J gene: TRBJ1-2; CDR3 DNA: TGTGCCAGTAGTCCCTCGGGGGTCAACTATGGCTACACCTTC; CDR3 protein: CASSPSGVNYGYTF
V gene: TRBV7-6; D gene: TRBD2; clone size: -; J gene: TRBJ2-2; CDR3 DNA: TGTGCCAGCAGCTCTCGGACTAGCGGAAATAGCGGGGAGCTGTTTTTT; CDR3 protein: CASSSRTSGNSGELFF
V gene: TRBV2; D gene: -; clone size: -; J gene: TRBJ1-4; CDR3 DNA: TGTGCCAGCAACGGAGGAAACCCTAATGAAAAACTGTTTTTT; CDR3 protein: CASNGGNPNEKLFF
V gene: TRBV6-5; D gene: -; clone size: -; J gene: TRBJ2-6; CDR3 DNA: TGTGCCAGCAGTCGGGTGGCTGGGGCCAACGTCCTGACTTTC; CDR3 protein: CASSRVAGANVLTF
V gene: TRBV5-1; D gene: -; clone size: -; J gene: TRBJ1-4; CDR3 DNA: TGCGCCAGCAGCTTGGTCCGCGGAACCAGTGAAAAACTGTTTTTT; CDR3 protein: CASSLVRGTSEKLFF
V gene: TRBV5-1; D gene: -; clone size: -; J gene: TRBJ1-3; CDR3 DNA: TGCGCCAGCAGCTTGGACAGCTCTGGAAACACCATATATTTT; CDR3 protein: CASSLDSSGNTIYF
V gene: TRBV30; D gene: -; clone size: -; J gene: TRBJ1-1; CDR3 DNA: TGTGCCTGGAGTACAGGCTGGGCTGAAGCTTTCTTT; CDR3 protein: CAWSTGWAEAFF
V gene: TRBV30; D gene: -; clone size: -; J gene: TRBJ1-3; CDR3 DNA: TGTGCCTGGGGTCTTGGGGGGTCTGGAAACACCATATATTTT; CDR3 protein: CAWGLGGSGNTIYF
V gene: TRBV19; D gene: -; clone size: -; J gene: TRBJ2-3; CDR3 DNA: TGTGCCAGTAGGTTCAGTAGCACAGATACGCAGTATTTT; CDR3 protein: CASRFSSTDTQYF
V gene: TRBV5-5; D gene: TRBD1; clone size: -; J gene: TRBJ1-4; CDR3 DNA: TGTGCCAGCAGCTTGGAGGGACAGCCGTATGAAAAACTGTTTTTT; CDR3 protein: CASSLEGQPYEKLFF
V gene: TRBV19; D gene: -; clone size: -; J gene: TRBJ2-5; CDR3 DNA: TGTGCCAGTAGTATTGGTGTACCGGGCAGGGGCAGTGAGACCCAGTACTTC; CDR3 protein: CASSIGVPGRGSETQYF
V gene: TRBV10-3; D gene: -; clone size: -; J gene: TRBJ1-2; CDR3 DNA: TGTGCCATCAGTGATGAGGGGGACTATGGCTACACCTTC; CDR3 protein: CAISDEGDYGYTF
V gene: TRBV5-6; D gene: -; clone size: -; J gene: TRBJ2-7; CDR3 DNA: TGTGCCAGCAGCTTGACGAGCTCCTACGAGCAGTACTTC; CDR3 protein: CASSLTSSYEQYF
V gene: TRBV15; D gene: -; clone size: -; J gene: TRBJ1-5; CDR3 DNA: TGTGCCACCAGTAGACAGTATAGCAATCAGCCCCAGCATTTT; CDR3 protein: CATSRQYSNQPQHF
V gene: TRBV6-1; D gene: -; clone size: -; J gene: TRBJ2-7; CDR3 DNA: TGTGCCAGCAGTGAGCTAACAGGGAGCTCCTACGAGCAGTACTTC; CDR3 protein: CASSELTGSSYEQYF
V gene: TRBV6-1; D gene: TRBD2; clone size: -; J gene: TRBJ2-3; CDR3 DNA: TGTGCCAGCAGTCTGGGACTAGCGTACACAGATACGCAGTATTTT; CDR3 protein: CASSLGLAYTDTQYF
V gene: TRBV6-5; D gene: TRBD1; clone size: -; J gene: TRBJ2-7; CDR3 DNA: TGTGCCAGCAGTTCACCGGGACAGGGGGCCTACGAGCAGTACTTC; CDR3 protein: CASSSPGQGAYEQYF
V gene: TRBV18; D gene: -; clone size: -; J gene: TRBJ2-7; CDR3 DNA: TGTGCCAGCTCACCAGGGAGGAGGGACCAGTACGAGCAGTACTTC; CDR3 protein: CASSPGRRDQYEQYF
V gene: TRBV4-1; D gene: -; clone size: -; J gene: TRBJ2-1; CDR3 DNA: TGCGCCAGCAGCCAAGTGGAGGAGAGGTACAATGAGCAGTTCTTC; CDR3 protein: CASSQVEERYNEQFF
V gene: TRBV7-7; D gene: TRBD1; clone size: -; J gene: TRBJ2-7; CDR3 DNA: TGTGCTAGCAGCTCCGGACAGGGGGCATTGCAGTACTTC; CDR3 protein: CASSSGQGALQYF
V gene: TRBV6-8; D gene: -; clone size: -; J gene: TRBJ1-1; CDR3 DNA: TGTGCCAGCAGTCGGCGGACAACCGATGAAGCTTTCTTT; CDR3 protein: CASSRRTTDEAFF
V gene: TRBV10-3; D gene: -; clone size: -; J gene: TRBJ1-1; CDR3 DNA: TGTGCCATCAGTGAGCACCGCAGGCGGAACACTGAAGCTTTCTTT; CDR3 protein: CAISEHRRRNTEAFF
V gene: TRBV9; D gene: TRBD2; clone size: -; J gene: TRBJ2-5; CDR3 DNA: TGTGCCAGCAGCGTAGATAGCGGGAGGGGGGAGACCCAGTACTTC; CDR3 protein: CASSVDSGRGETQYF